This is a list of T cell receptor beta chains from one sample in a study of blood T cell repertoires in COVID-19. Assay used: immunoSEQ multiplex PCR; TCRdb lists only in-frame clones, some missing. The sample includes fewer than 400,000 clones, approximately 82% of them seen just once. The specimen was peripheral blood. The receptors shown here come from a man aged 30 to 39 with active or convalescent COVID-19. Both conserved end residues are part of each CDR3. A D gene is named only where the DNA matches it firmly. Rows may omit the clone size; those that give it use once, few, many or a size class.

>NA|once|TRBV7-2|TRBJ1-2
CASTGGTLNYGYTF
TGTGCCAGCACGGGGGGTACCCTAAACTATGGCTACACCTTC
>TRBD2|NA|TRBV25-1|TRBJ2-1
CASGLAGGNEQFF
TGTGCCAGCGGTTTAGCGGGAGGCAATGAGCAGTTCTTC
>TRBD2|few|TRBV7-6|TRBJ2-7
CASSLDRGSGSVSEQYF
TGTGCCAGCAGCTTAGACAGAGGAAGCGGGAGTGTTTCCGAGCAGTACTTC
>NA|NA|TRBV4-1|TRBJ1-5
CASSQGQSRNQPQHF
TGCGCCAGCAGCCAAGGACAAAGTCGCAATCAGCCCCAGCATTTT
>TRBD2|NA|TRBV7-3|TRBJ2-1
CASSLPGLAGHNEQFF
TGTGCCAGCAGCCTCCCGGGCCTAGCGGGGCACAATGAGCAGTTCTTC
>TRBD2|NA|TRBV11-2|TRBJ2-2
CASSSGTSLAGELFF
TGTGCCAGCAGCTCCGGGACTAGCCTTGCGGGGGAGCTGTTTTTT
>TRBD2|NA|TRBV25-1|TRBJ2-1
CASIPRLAGSNEQFF
TGTGCCAGCATCCCCCGACTAGCGGGGAGTAATGAGCAGTTCTTC
>NA|NA|TRBV6-2/TRBV6-3|TRBJ2-5
CASSLGSSGTETQYF
TGTGCCAGCAGTCTTGGCTCCTCGGGTACGGAGACCCAGTACTTC
>NA|NA|TRBV4-2|TRBJ2-7
CASSQEEGSPTYEQYF
TGTGCCAGCAGCCAAGAGGAGGGGTCTCCCACCTACGAGCAGTACTTC
>TRBD2|few|TRBV6-5|TRBJ2-7
CASSYSGTSFHEQYF
TGTGCCAGCAGTTACTCAGGGACTAGTTTCCACGAGCAGTACTTC
>NA|NA|TRBV30|TRBJ1-5
CAWSVGGQPQHF
TGTGCCTGGAGTGTTGGGGGGCAGCCCCAGCATTTT
>TRBD2|NA|TRBV7-3|TRBJ2-1
CASSWGLAGSYNEQFF
TGTGCCAGCAGCTGGGGACTAGCGGGCTCCTACAATGAGCAGTTCTTC
>TRBD2|NA|TRBV7-2|TRBJ2-7
CASSPGLGLATNEQYF
TGTGCCAGCAGCCCCGGCCTAGGACTAGCCACCAACGAGCAGTACTTC
>NA|NA|TRBV11-2|TRBJ1-6
CASSQAMTPLHF
TGTGCCAGCAGCCAAGCGATGACACCCCTCCACTTT
>TRBD2|NA|TRBV5-1|TRBJ2-3
CASTPGLAGTDTQYF
TGCGCCAGCACCCCGGGACTAGCAGGCACAGATACGCAGTATTTT
>NA|NA|TRBV7-8|TRBJ2-7
CASSLAQALYEQYF
TGTGCCAGCAGCTTAGCGCAGGCCTTATACGAGCAGTACTTC
>NA|NA|TRBV11-3|TRBJ1-1
CASSFDRYTEAFF
TGTGCCAGCAGCTTTGACAGGTACACTGAAGCTTTCTTT
>TRBD2|few|TRBV3-1/TRBV3-2|TRBJ2-4
CASSQERLAGSIQYF
TGTGCCAGCAGCCAAGAGAGGCTAGCGGGGTCCATTCAGTACTTC
>NA|NA|TRBV18|TRBJ1-2
CASSPPPGGGYGYTF
TGTGCCAGCTCACCTCCACCGGGAGGGGGTTATGGCTACACCTTC
>TRBD2|few|TRBV10-1|TRBJ2-1
CASSESTGREGPSDYNEQFF
TGCGCCAGCAGTGAGTCCACCGGGCGGGAGGGCCCGAGTGACTACAATGAGCAGTTCTTC
>NA|NA|TRBV3-1/TRBV3-2|TRBJ2-2
CASSPGGSGELFF
TGTGCCAGCAGCCCCGGCGGTTCCGGGGAGCTGTTTTTT